These 32 T cell receptor beta chains were all obtained from the same sample, sequenced in a study of blood T cells in healthy people across ages. Alongside a J-beta primer mix, a sample-barcoded 5' primer served in a second PCR lasting about 7 to 11 cycles. TCRdb processed the 5' RACE reads anew with MiXCR; each CDR3 protein has one entry. The sample lists around 1,000,000 distinct CDR3 sequences, roughly two fifths seen once, with roughly 14% in the top ten. The sample consisted of blood. Receptors originate from a man aged 18 to 29 in good health.

There are a few counts of this clonotype. The chain is built from TRBV7-2 and TRBJ2-3; no clear D gene. This CDR3 contains 14 residues. Germline V gives CDR1 SGHTA, CDR2 FQGNSA. The ends were cut back, 5 bases at V and 10 bases at J, with 19 bases in the middle. CDR3 loop: CASSPPGSLGAQYF. The DNA of the CDR3 is TGTGCCAGCAGCCCACCTGGGTCCCTTGGTGCGCAGTATTTT.

This clonotype has only a few counts. The gene calls are TRBV6-5 and TRBJ2-1; TRBD2 is a possible D gene (7 bases). Germline loops: CDR1 MNHEY, CDR2 SVGAGI. The CDR3 runs 17 residues. V was shortened by 0 bases and J by 1 base, with 13 bases between the two germline ends. CDR3 sequence reads: CASSYSTGGPSYNEQFF. The CDR3, as DNA: TGTGCCAGCAGTTACTCGACCGGGGGGCCGTCCTACAATGAGCAGTTCTTC.

This sequence joins TRBV5-1 and TRBJ1-4; D call uncertain. The V gene lost 3 bases and the J gene lost 5 bases, with 11 bases spanning the gap. The CDR3 spans 14 residues. Germline values: CDR1 SGHRS, CDR2 YFSETQ. The CDR3 DNA follows: TGCGCCAGCAGCTCGACATGGGAAAATGAAAAACTGTTTTTT. It specifies CASSSTWENEKLFF.

This sequence joins TRBV4-2 and TRBJ2-4, with 7 bases that match TRBD2. The length of the CDR3 is 17 residues. Germline values: CDR1 LGHNA, CDR2 YNFKEQ. V dropped 1 base and J dropped 2; count of bases not matched to a gene: 8. The CDR3 loop is CASSQAHLAVSKNIQYF. The CDR3 nucleotides read TGTGCCAGCAGCCAAGCCCATCTAGCGGTATCCAAAAACATTCAGTACTTC.

Here the CDR3 DNA reads TGCGCCAGCAGCCGGGATGGACACCACAATCAGCCCCAGCATTTT. Translating it yields CASSRDGHHNQPQHF. This chain joins TRBV4-3 and TRBJ1-5; D is possibly TRBD1 (5 bases). Germline assignment: CDR1 LGHNA and CDR2 YSLEER. The ends were cut back, 4 bases at V and 3 bases at J, with 13 bases in the middle. This CDR3 comprises 15 residues.

The CDR3: CASSVTRPNEQFF. The CDR3 DNA follows: TGTGCCAGCAGCGTGACTAGACCTAATGAGCAGTTCTTC. V and J are TRBV12-3 or TRBV12-4 and TRBJ2-1; TRBD2 is a possible D gene (6 bases). V was shortened by 6 bases and J by 7 bases, with 13 bases between the two germline ends. This CDR3 region has 13 residues.

The V and J genes are TRBV5-6 and TRBJ2-3, with 7 nucleotides matching TRBD1. V gave up 0 bases and J gave up 1 base; unmatched junction bases: 11. Germline V gene data show CDR1 as SGHDT and CDR2 as YYEEEE. CDR3 length: 18 amino acids. CDR3 DNA sequence: TGTGCCAGCAGCTTGGGACAGGGCCCCCCTCTATGCACAGATACGCAGTATTTT. The encoded protein is CASSLGQGPPLCTDTQYF.

This clonotype was seen a handful of times. The V call is TRBV28, the J call TRBJ2-3; 8 bases fit TRBD1. The trim removed 4 bases at V and 14 bases at J, leaving 17 bases unmatched. This CDR3 is built from 15 residues. Germline assignment: CDR1 MDHEN and CDR2 SYDVKM. The CDR3 protein is CASSSAGTGVPFGYF. DNA of the CDR3: TGTGCCAGCAGTTCCGCCGGGACAGGTGTCCCATTCGGGTATTTT.

The chain uses TRBV4-3 and TRBJ2-3, with D perhaps being TRBD1 or TRBD2 (5 bases each). CDR3 size: 14 residues. The germline gives CDR1 LGHNA, CDR2 YSLEER. Trimming shortened V by 3 bases and J by 1 base, and 8 bases separated the two germline ends. The CDR3 loop is CASSHWDRTDTQYF. The CDR3 nucleotides are TGCGCCAGCAGCCATTGGGACCGCACAGATACGCAGTATTTT.

This clonotype has a count of ten or more. The chain links TRBV4-3 to TRBJ2-3; the D is unclear. CDR3 length equals 14 residues. V lost 4 bases to trimming and J lost 0 bases, with 8 bases between them. Germline-derived CDR1 and CDR2 are LGHNA and YSLEER. In nucleotides, the CDR3 is TGCGCCAGCAGCCCTTGGAGAAGCACAGATACGCAGTATTTT. Translating it yields CASSPWRSTDTQYF.

V gene TRBV2 combines with J gene TRBJ2-5, with unresolved D. The DNA matches TRBJ2-7 better at its end, which makes the J call doubtful. The germline V gene encodes CDR1 SNHLY and CDR2 FYNNEI. CDR3 length: 14 amino acids. CDR3: CASSERSRRGEQYF. In DNA, the CDR3 is TGTGCCAGCAGTGAAAGGAGCAGGAGAGGCGAGCAGTACTTC.

This chain links TRBV5-4 with TRBJ1-2; TRBD1 might be the D (6 bases). CDR1 is SGHNT and CDR2 is YYREEE in the germline V gene (reference sequence). The CDR3 length is 15 residues. Trimming shortened V by 4 bases and J by 2 bases, and 15 bases separated the two germline ends. CDR3 loop: CASSPVGGGNYGYTF. The CDR3 bases are TGTGCCAGCAGCCCCGTTGGGGGCGGGAACTATGGCTACACCTTC.

This chain links TRBV5-5 with TRBJ1-6; a possible D gene is TRBD1 (5 bases). The germline V and J ends were trimmed by 4 bases and 10 bases, with 15 bases remaining between them. Germline assignment: CDR1 SGHKS and CDR2 YYEKEE (reference sequence). There are 14 residues in the CDR3. This CDR3 reads CASSLDRERSPLHF. CDR3 coding DNA: TGTGCCAGCAGCCTTGACAGAGAAAGATCACCCCTCCACTTT.

This clonotype was observed a few times. The chain recombines TRBV2 with TRBJ1-2; D might be TRBD1 (6 bases). Trimming removed 4 bases from V and 8 bases from J, with 11 bases in between. Germline V lookup: CDR1 SNHLY, CDR2 FYNNEI. The CDR3 is 12 amino acids. The chain's CDR3 is CASSANRDGYTF. In nucleotides, the CDR3 is TGTGCCAGCAGTGCGAACAGGGACGGCTACACCTTC.

The gene calls are TRBV20-1 and TRBJ1-5, with a tentative D call TRBD1 (5 bases). There are 16 residues in the CDR3. Germline values: CDR1 DFQATT, CDR2 SNEGSKA (reference sequence). V was cut by 5 bases and J by 1 base, with 18 bases left in between. Written as DNA, the CDR3 is TGCAGTGCTCACGGTCGGGACCGCGAAAGCAATCAGCCCCAGCATTTT. Amino acids: CSAHGRDRESNQPQHF.

The CDR3 sequence is CASRQGQGDGYTF. Written as DNA, the CDR3 is TGTGCCAGCAGACAGGGACAGGGAGACGGCTACACCTTC. This sequence joins TRBV6-6 and TRBJ1-2; 9 bases are a match to TRBD1. The CDR3 covers 13 residues. Per the germline V gene, CDR1 is MNHNY and CDR2 is SVGAGI (reference sequence). After removal of 6 bases from V and 8 bases from J, the junction contained 7 bases not matched to a gene.

The V call is TRBV25-1, the J call TRBJ1-2; the match to TRBD1 covers 11 bases. CDR3 length: 15 amino acids. Germline loops: CDR1 MGHDK, CDR2 SYGVNS. The V segment lost 4 bases and the J segment 3 bases; nucleotides outside the gene matches: 4. The CDR3 here is CASSGPGQGDYGYTF. The CDR3 bases are TGTGCCAGCAGTGGCCCGGGACAGGGGGACTATGGCTACACCTTC.

The chain couples TRBV2 to TRBJ2-3; TRBD1 might be the D (6 bases). CDR1 and CDR2 from the germline V gene are SNHLY and FYNNEI. V was shortened by 4 bases and J by 6 bases, with 17 bases between the two germline ends. The CDR3 loop spans 15 amino acids. CDR3 coding DNA: TGTGCCAGCAGTGTTACAGGGCGGTCTCCGGATACGCAGTATTTT. It translates to CASSVTGRSPDTQYF. Filled out from reference TRBV2 and TRBJ2-3, the complete variable domain reads EPEVTQTPSHQVTQMGQEVILRCVPISNHLYFYWYRQILGQKVEFLVSFYNNEISEKSEIFDDQFSVERPDGSNFTLKIRSTKLEDSAMYFCASSVTGRSPDTQYFGPGTRLTVL.

This clonotype was seen many times. The rearrangement joins TRBV29-1 to TRBJ1-4; 8 bases line up with TRBD1. The V segment lost 7 bases and the J segment 5 bases; nucleotides outside the gene matches: 6. The CDR3 loop spans 13 amino acids. In germline, CDR1 is SQVTM, CDR2 ANQGSEA. CDR3 in DNA: TGCAGCGCAGGGACAGGCCGAAATGAAAAACTGTTTTTT. Translating gives CSAGTGRNEKLFF.

The rearrangement links TRBV29-1 to TRBJ1-1; D might be TRBD1 (6 bases). The CDR3 spans 17 residues. The V end lost 1 base, the J end lost 0 bases, and 18 bases lay between the germline ends. CDR1 is SQVTM and CDR2 is ANQGSEA in the germline V gene. For the CDR3, the DNA is TGCAGCGTTGAAGGGGAGGTAGGACAGCCTATGAACACTGAAGCTTTCTTT. This encodes CSVEGEVGQPMNTEAFF. The full variable domain, completed using reference TRBV29-1 and TRBJ1-1, is SAVISQKPSRDICQRGTSLTIQCQVDSQVTMMFWYRQQPGQSLTLIATANQGSEATYESGFVIDKFPISRPNLTFSTLTVSNMSPEDSSIYLCSVEGEVGQPMNTEAFFGQGTRLTVV.

This clonotype was seen more than once but under ten times. The junction does not match germline at one end; this may be a read error. The rearrangement joins TRBV13 to TRBJ2-1; D gene unclear. The V gene's germline CDR1 is PRHDT and CDR2 FYEKMQ (reference sequence). The CDR3 has 12 amino acids. For the CDR3, the DNA is TGTGCCAGCAGCGAATCACCCAATGGGCAGTTCTTC. Protein: CASSESPNGQFF. Using reference TRBV13 and TRBJ2-1 for the parts outside the CDR3, the full variable domain is AAGVIQSPRHLIKEKRETATLKCYPIPRHDTVYWYQQGPGQDPQFLISFYEKMQSDKGSIPDRFSAQQFSDYHSELNMSSLELGDSALYFCASSESPNGQFFGPGTRLTVL.

This clonotype was picked up a small number of times. V is TRBV18 and J is TRBJ2-7, with 8 positions matching TRBD1. After removal of 2 bases from V and 7 bases from J, the junction contained 7 bases not matched to a gene. There are 14 residues in the CDR3. The V gene's germline CDR1 is KGHSH and CDR2 LQKENI. The CDR3: CASSPKTGASEQYF. The DNA of the CDR3 is TGTGCCAGCTCACCAAAGACAGGGGCAAGTGAGCAGTACTTC.

The genes are TRBV6-5 and TRBJ1-1, with D perhaps TRBD1 (5 bases). Germline V gives CDR1 MNHEY, CDR2 SVGAGI. V lost 0 bases and J lost 4, with 12 bases in between. The CDR3 is 15 residues long. The CDR3 coding sequence is TGTGCCAGCAGTTACTCTCGCAGGGCAGGCACTGAAGCTTTCTTT. This encodes CASSYSRRAGTEAFF.

This rearrangement joins TRBV29-1 to TRBJ1-1; weak D call: TRBD1 (6 bases). Germline CDR1 is SQVTM and CDR2 is ANQGSEA. The V and J ends lost 2 bases and 1 base respectively, with 14 bases between them. The CDR3 is 15 amino acids. The CDR3 sequence is CSVETWGGQNTEAFF. CDR3 nucleotides: TGCAGCGTTGAAACGTGGGGGGGACAGAACACTGAAGCTTTCTTT.

The V and J genes are TRBV19 and TRBJ1-2; D gene ambiguous. CDR1 and CDR2 (germline): LNHDA, SQIVND (reference sequence). There are 14 residues in the CDR3. The V end lost 4 bases, the J end lost 0 bases, and 9 bases lay between the germline ends. The CDR3 spells CASSTGSANYGYTF. Written as DNA, the CDR3 is TGTGCCAGTAGTACCGGGTCAGCTAACTATGGCTACACCTTC.

This clonotype was picked up many times. One end of the junction is discordant with germline, which a read error may explain. The chain uses TRBV5-1 and TRBJ2-3; TRBD2 matches 8 bases. CDR1 and CDR2 (germline): SGHRS, YFSETQ. This CDR3 region has 14 residues. The DNA for the CDR3 is TGTGCCAGCAGTTTAGCGGGGCGCACAGATACGCAGTATTTT. Its translation is CASSLAGRTDTQYF.

The chain carries TRBV12-3 or TRBV12-4 and TRBJ1-1; a possible D gene is TRBD1 (5 bases). Trimming shortened V by 5 bases and J by 5 bases, and 15 bases separated the two germline ends. This CDR3 has 14 amino acids. The CDR3 coding sequence is TGTGCCAGCAGTCCGCAGGGATTGGGAACTGAAGCTTTCTTT. Protein sequence: CASSPQGLGTEAFF.

This chain connects TRBV5-1 to TRBJ2-2; D assignment may be TRBD1 or TRBD2 (7 bases each). V lost 4 bases and J 4 bases, leaving 17 bases between the germline ends. Per germline, CDR1 SGHRS and CDR2 YFSETQ. This CDR3 comprises 16 residues. This chain's CDR3 is CASSRSGGQSTGELFF. CDR3 DNA: TGCGCCAGCAGCCGCTCGGGGGGACAGTCCACCGGGGAGCTGTTTTTT.

Worth noting for this clonotype: This may stem from a read error, because a much larger clone lies one nucleotide away. The chain joins TRBV20-1 to TRBJ2-3; the D gene is possibly TRBD2 (6 bases). The CDR3 has 14 residues. Germline loops: CDR1 DFQATT, CDR2 SNEGSKA (reference sequence). The V end was cut by 5 bases, the J end by 5 bases, with 17 bases between. The DNA of the CDR3 is TGCAGTGCTCAGCGGGCACTCCCTGGAGATACGCAGTATTTT. Protein: CSAQRALPGDTQYF.

The chain couples TRBV29-1 to TRBJ2-3; D might be TRBD1 or TRBD2, each matching 5 bases. The V and J ends lost 7 bases and 1 base respectively, with 15 bases between them. This CDR3 contains 14 residues. Germline CDR1 is SQVTM and CDR2 is ANQGSEA. CDR3 bases: TGCAGCGCTGGGATAGGGACGGGCACAGATACGCAGTATTTT. Protein product: CSAGIGTGTDTQYF.

This clonotype has only a few counts. V and J are TRBV10-3 and TRBJ1-1; TRBD1 is a possible D gene (5 bases). The V end lost 2 bases, the J end lost 4 bases, and 8 bases lay between the germline ends. CDR3 length: 13 amino acids. Germline V gene sequence: CDR1 ENHRY, CDR2 SYGVKD. The CDR3 here is CAISEGGGTEAFF. The CDR3 DNA follows: TGTGCCATCAGTGAGGGCGGGGGCACTGAAGCTTTCTTT.

The chain couples TRBV20-1 to TRBJ2-2; D gene unclear. There are 15 residues in the CDR3. Trimming removed 2 bases from V and 3 bases from J, with 13 bases in between. Germline values: CDR1 DFQATT, CDR2 SNEGSKA (reference sequence). CDR3 in DNA: TGCAGTGCTAGATCGGGCGAGTTATACACCGGGGAGCTGTTTTTT. Protein product: CSARSGELYTGELFF.